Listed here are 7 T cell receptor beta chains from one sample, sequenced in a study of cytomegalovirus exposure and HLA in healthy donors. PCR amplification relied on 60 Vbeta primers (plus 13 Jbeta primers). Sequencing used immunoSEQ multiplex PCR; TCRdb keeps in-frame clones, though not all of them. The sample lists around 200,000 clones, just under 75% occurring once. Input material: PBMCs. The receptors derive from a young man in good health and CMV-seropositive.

CDR3 nucleotide sequence: TGTGCCAGCAGTTATGGGACTAGCGGGAGAGTAGCCCAGTACTTC. Its translation: CASSYGTSGRVAQYF. The chain joins TRBV28 to TRBJ2-5; 14 nucleotides line up with TRBD2. The junction had 7 bases not matched to a gene; V was cut back by 4 bases and J by 9 bases. The germline CDR1 and CDR2 sequences are MDHEN and SYDVKM. The CDR3 runs 15 residues.

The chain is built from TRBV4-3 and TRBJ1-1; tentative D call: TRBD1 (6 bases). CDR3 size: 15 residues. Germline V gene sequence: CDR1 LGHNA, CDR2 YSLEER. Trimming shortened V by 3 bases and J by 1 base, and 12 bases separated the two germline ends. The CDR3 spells CASSQVGQKNTEAFF. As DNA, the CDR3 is TGCGCCAGCAGCCAGGTTGGACAGAAGAACACTGAAGCTTTCTTT.

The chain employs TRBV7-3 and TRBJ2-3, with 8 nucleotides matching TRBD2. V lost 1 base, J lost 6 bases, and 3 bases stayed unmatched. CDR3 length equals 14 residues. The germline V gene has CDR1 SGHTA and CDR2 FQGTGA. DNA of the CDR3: TGTGCCAGCAGCTTAAACGGGAGGGAGGATACGCAGTATTTT. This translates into CASSLNGREDTQYF.

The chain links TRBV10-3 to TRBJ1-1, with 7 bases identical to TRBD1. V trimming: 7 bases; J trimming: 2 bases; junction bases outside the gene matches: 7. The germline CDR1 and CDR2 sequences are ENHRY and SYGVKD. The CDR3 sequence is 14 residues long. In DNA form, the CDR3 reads TGTGCCATCAAACCCGGGACAGTTAACACTGAAGCTTTCTTT. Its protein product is CAIKPGTVNTEAFF.

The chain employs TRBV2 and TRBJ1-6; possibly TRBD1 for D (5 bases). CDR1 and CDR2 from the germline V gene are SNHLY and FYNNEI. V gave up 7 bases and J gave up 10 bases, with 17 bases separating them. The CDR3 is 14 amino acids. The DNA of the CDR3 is TGTGCCAGCATGGGGGGGGTACCCGGGTCACCCCTCCACTTT. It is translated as CASMGGVPGSPLHF. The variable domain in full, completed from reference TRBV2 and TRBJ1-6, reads EPEVTQTPSHQVTQMGQEVILRCVPISNHLYFYWYRQILGQKVEFLVSFYNNEISEKSEIFDDQFSVERPDGSNFTLKIRSTKLEDSAMYFCASMGGVPGSPLHFGNGTRLTVT.

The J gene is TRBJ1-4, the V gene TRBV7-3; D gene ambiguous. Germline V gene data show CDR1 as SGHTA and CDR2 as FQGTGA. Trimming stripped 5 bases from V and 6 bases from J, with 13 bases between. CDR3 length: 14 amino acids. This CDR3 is CASSPSSFYEKLFF. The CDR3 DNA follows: TGTGCCAGCAGCCCTAGCTCCTTTTATGAAAAACTGTTTTTT.

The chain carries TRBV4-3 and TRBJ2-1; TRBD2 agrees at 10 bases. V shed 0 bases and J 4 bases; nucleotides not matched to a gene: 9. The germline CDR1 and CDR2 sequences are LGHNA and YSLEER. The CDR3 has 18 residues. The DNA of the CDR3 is TGCGCCAGCAGCCAAGAAGGGTCCGGGACTAGCGTTTACAATGAGCAGTTCTTC. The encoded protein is CASSQEGSGTSVYNEQFF.